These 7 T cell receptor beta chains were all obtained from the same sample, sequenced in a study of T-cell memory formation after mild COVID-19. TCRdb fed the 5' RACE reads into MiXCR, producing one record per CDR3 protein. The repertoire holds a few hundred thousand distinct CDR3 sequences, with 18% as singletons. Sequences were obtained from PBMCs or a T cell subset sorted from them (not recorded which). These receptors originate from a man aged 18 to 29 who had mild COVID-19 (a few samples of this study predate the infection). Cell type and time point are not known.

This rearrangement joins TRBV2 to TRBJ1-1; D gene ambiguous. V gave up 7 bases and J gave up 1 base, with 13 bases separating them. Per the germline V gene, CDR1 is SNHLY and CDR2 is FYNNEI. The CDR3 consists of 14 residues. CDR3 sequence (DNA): TGTGCCAGCACCTCCGGGGTTCCGAACACTGAAGCTTTCTTT. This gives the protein CASTSGVPNTEAFF.

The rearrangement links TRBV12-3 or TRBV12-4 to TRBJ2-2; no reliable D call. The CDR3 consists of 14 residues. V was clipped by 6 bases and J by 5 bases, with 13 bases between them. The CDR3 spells CASSPDWDTGELFF. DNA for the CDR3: TGTGCCAGCAGCCCCGACTGGGATACCGGGGAGCTGTTTTTT.

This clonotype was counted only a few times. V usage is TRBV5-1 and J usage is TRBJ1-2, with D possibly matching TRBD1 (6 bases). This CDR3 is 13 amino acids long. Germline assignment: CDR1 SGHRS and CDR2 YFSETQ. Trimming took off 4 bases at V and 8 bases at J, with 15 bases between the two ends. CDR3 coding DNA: TGCGCCAGCAGCATAACAGGGTCCCTGGGCTACACCTTC. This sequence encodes CASSITGSLGYTF.

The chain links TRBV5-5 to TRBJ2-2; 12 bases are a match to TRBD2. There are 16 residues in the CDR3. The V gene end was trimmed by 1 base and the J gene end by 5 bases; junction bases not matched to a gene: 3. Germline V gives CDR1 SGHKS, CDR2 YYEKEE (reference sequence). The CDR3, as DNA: TGTGCCAGCAGCTTGAGACTAGCGGGGGCGACCGGGGAGCTGTTTTTT. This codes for CASSLRLAGATGELFF.

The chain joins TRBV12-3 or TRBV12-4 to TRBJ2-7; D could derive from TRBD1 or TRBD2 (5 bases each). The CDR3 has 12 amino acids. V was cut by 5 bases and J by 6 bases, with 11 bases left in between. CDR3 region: CASSAGGGEQYV. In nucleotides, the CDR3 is TGTGCCAGCAGTGCTGGTGGGGGCGAGCAGTACGTC.

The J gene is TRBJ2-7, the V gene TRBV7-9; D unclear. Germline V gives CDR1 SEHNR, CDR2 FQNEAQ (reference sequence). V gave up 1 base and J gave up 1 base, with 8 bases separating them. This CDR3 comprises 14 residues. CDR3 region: CASSLDTVSYEQYV. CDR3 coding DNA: TGTGCCAGCAGCTTAGATACGGTTTCCTACGAGCAGTACGTC.

DNA of the CDR3: TGTGCCAGCAGCCAATCCTCCTTCCTAGCGGGGGCCCAAGAGACCCAGTACTTC. It yields the protein CASSQSSFLAGAQETQYF. The chain is built from TRBV3-1 and TRBJ2-5; 10 bases map to TRBD2. V was pared by 2 bases and J by 1 base, with 10 bases of the junction left unmatched. Germline CDR1 reads LGHDT; CDR2 reads YNNKEL (reference sequence). This CDR3 contains 18 residues.